The next 5 T cell receptor beta chains were all read from a single sample in a study of blood T cell repertoires in COVID-19. Repertoires were generated with immunoSEQ multiplex PCR, while TCRdb's copy carries only in-frame clones and drops some. This table holds 200,000 to 250,000 clones, 70% to 90% found once. Sequencing was carried out using peripheral blood. Source of these receptors: a man older than 75 with acute or convalescent COVID-19.

The V call is TRBV19, the J call TRBJ2-5; TRBD1 aligns across 9 bases. The CDR3 has 17 amino acids. From germline, CDR1 is LNHDA and CDR2 SQIVND (reference sequence). With 3 bases clipped from V and 5 bases from J, the junction kept 13 bases outside the gene matches. The CDR3 region is CASSIRQDRGSGETQYF. The CDR3 DNA reads TGTGCCAGTAGTATTCGGCAGGACAGGGGTTCAGGGGAGACCCAGTACTTC. The variable domain in full, with the rest retrieved from reference TRBV19 and TRBJ2-5, is DGGITQSPKYLFRKEGQNVTLSCEQNLNHDAMYWYRQDPGQGLRLIYYSQIVNDFQKGDIAEGYSVSREKKESFPLTVTSAQKNPTAFYLCASSIRQDRGSGETQYFGPGTRLLVL.

This clone showed up just a few times. The chain joins TRBV3-1 (or the pseudogene TRBV3-2) to TRBJ2-1; 8 bases map to TRBD2. The CDR3 spans 16 residues. Trimming removed 1 base from V and 3 bases from J; junction bases left unmatched: 5. From germline, CDR1 is LGHDT and CDR2 YNNKEL (reference sequence). For the CDR3, the DNA is TGTGCCAGCAGCCAAGTAGCGGGGACGGTCTACAATGAGCAGTTCTTC. Translation: CASSQVAGTVYNEQFF.

The rearrangement links TRBV5-1 to TRBJ2-2; a possible D gene is TRBD2 (5 bases). The CDR3 has 15 residues. The V and J ends lost 0 bases and 5 bases respectively, with 11 bases between them. Germline V lookup: CDR1 SGHRS, CDR2 YFSETQ. CDR3 residues: CASSLEGGPTGELFF. The DNA of the CDR3 is TGCGCCAGCAGCTTGGAGGGCGGGCCTACCGGGGAGCTGTTTTTT.

The chain carries TRBV21-1 and TRBJ2-4; TRBD2 is the table's D call and was not checked against the DNA. TRBV21-1 is recorded as a pseudogene. There are 18 residues in the CDR3. The CDR3 is CAIKRWLAGGRTKNIQYF. CDR3 sequence (DNA): TGTGCCATAAAAAGGTGGCTAGCGGGAGGGAGGACCAAAAACATTCAGTACTTC.

This clone came up once. The rearrangement joins TRBV2 to TRBJ2-2; 11 bases map to TRBD2. The V gene's germline CDR1 is SNHLY and CDR2 FYNNEI. The CDR3 is 16 residues long. The ends lost 6 bases at V and 2 bases at J; junction bases unmatched: 5. The CDR3 is CASSAGTSGNTGELFF. The CDR3 DNA reads TGTGCCAGCAGCGCCGGGACTAGCGGAAACACCGGGGAGCTGTTTTTT.